This TCR beta chain came from a study of blood T cells in healthy people across ages (dated by TCRdb to the mid-2010s). Turning to the overall study: Template switching captured roughly one uniquely barcoded TCR beta cDNA molecule per two T cells in model experiments. Donors of different ages were randomly distributed across sequencing lanes to avoid experimental bias. The donors were divided into four age groups: young (average around 17 years), middle-aged (about 40), aged (under 70) and long-lived (roughly 82). Two additional independent replicas of 1 million unique cDNA reads from the same blood draw were analyzed for two donors (one aged 18 to 29 and one aged 80 or older). The study measured age-related changes in TCR beta repertoire diversity using deep sequencing normalized with unique cDNA molecular identifiers.

The roughly 37 donors, aged about 6 to 95 years, were systemically healthy Caucasian individuals from Russia. Each donor gave 9.5 to 10 milliliters of peripheral blood, drawn into EDTA-treated Vacutainer tubes. Ficoll-Paque density-gradient centrifugation was used to isolate PBMCs, with at least 7 million obtained per sample. Total RNA was extracted from PBMCs with Trizol reagent, with at least 5 micrograms obtained per sample. Naive CD45RAhigh/CD27high T cell percentages were measured by flow cytometry on a PBMC aliquot from every donor. To prepare the library, 5' RACE was applied. Sequencing instrument: Illumina HiSeq 2500. A second PCR of about 6 to 11 cycles was run with a J-beta primer mix and a sample-barcoded 5' primer. A unique molecular identifier was introduced onto each TCR beta cDNA molecule by a template-switch 5' adaptor carrying 12 random nucleotides. Each sample yielded at least 3 million CDR3-containing paired-end reads. The Mint cDNA synthesis kit, primed by a TRBC-specific oligonucleotide, was used to synthesize first-strand cDNA from all RNA. After uracil-DNA glycosylase treatment, a first 18-cycle PCR used universal primers M1SS and BC2_uni_R on all cDNA. For the original study's pipeline: For normalization, 1 million high-quality reads, each with a distinct molecular identifier, were randomly selected from each sample. Reads with shared molecular identifiers were discarded instead of being binned into consensus sequences. MiTCR, run with a Q25 quality threshold and the strictest error-elimination algorithm, handled CDR3 identification, clonotype clustering and error correction. A nonparametric unseen species model with Euler transformation was used to estimate lower-bound total TCR beta diversity. Using fastp at Q25 and MiXCR, TCRdb reprocessed the public reads and kept productive beta chains. Identical CDR3 protein sequences are pooled into one entry, listed with their most common genes and DNA. For this entry, the V and J calls and clone size follow TCRdb and not the study's own pipeline. The sample data list about 970,000 distinct CDR3 sequences, and roughly half of these were observed just once. The top ten constitute about 22% of the sample.

This clonotype was seen once. The clone's antigen remains unknown. The sample holds no much larger clone one base away, and base qualities are not on file. Measured from the cysteine to the phenylalanine, the CDR3 is 14 residues long. CDR3 DNA is the only sequence kept; it has 42 bases, read in frame from the first base. In the germline V gene, CDR1 corresponds to MGHRA and CDR2 to YSYEKL. The V and J ends are trimmed by 4 bases and 4 bases, leaving 11 bases between them. The investigation overall reported the following: Compared with the aged group, the long-lived group had more naive CD4+ T cells, fewer expanded clones and increased TCR diversity, suggesting age selection. Donor CMV infection status was unknown, potentially confounding age-related changes in expanded clonotypes. Since profiling was done on bulk unsorted PBMCs, naive and antigen-experienced compartments could not be conclusively compared. Total diversity estimates from one million sequenced T cells were considered lower bounds and underestimates. There was a strong correlation between observed TCR beta diversity and the percentage of naive T cells measured by flow cytometry. As age increased, observed TCR beta diversity per million T cells dropped in a roughly linear way, and a significant reduction was already evident by age 40.

The chain employs TRBV4-1 and TRBJ1-5; the D gene cannot be resolved reliably. The sequenced sample was blood. This receptor was taken from an older woman in good health. The CDR3: CASSRLGINQPQHF. In nucleotide form, the sequence is TGCGCCAGCAGCCGGCTAGGGATAAATCAGCCCCAGCATTTT.